This T cell receptor (beta chain) was sequenced during a study of CD8+ T cells in alopecia areata (dated by TCRdb to 2016 to 2019). Concerning the study at large: Treated patients were enrolled in an open-label pilot trial of oral tofacitinib, 5 to 10 mg twice daily, for moderate-to-severe alopecia areata. Patients stayed on tofacitinib for 6 to 18 months and then had 6 months of follow-up off drug so that delayed response and recurrence could be assessed. The SALT score, which quantifies the percentage of affected scalp surface area, was used to measure disease severity in treated patients. The study used high-throughput TCRbeta sequencing to examine T cell clonal expansion in alopecia areata, in both the C3H/HeJ mouse model and human patients. On the human side, TCRbeta sequencing was run on scalp tissue and on sorted CD4+ and CD8+ peripheral blood T cells from healthy controls and from alopecia areata patients with either patchy or totalis/universalis disease. Tofacitinib-treated patients had biopsies at baseline and at 4 and 24 weeks of treatment, with a later scalp biopsy in several patients. Scalp clonality was compared among normal scalp (n=4), patchy alopecia areata scalp (n=8), and alopecia totalis/universalis scalp (n=8). RNA was extracted with the PAXgene miRNA kit for fixed scalp, the miRNeasy kit for PBMCs, and the RNeasy kit for mouse skin. immunoSEQ multiplex PCR using 35 Vbeta forward primers and 13 Jbeta reverse primers was used to amplify TCRbeta CDR3 regions. Overall study outcomes, separate from this receptor: Many expanded lesional clones persisted in scalp and blood during tofacitinib treatment, which may partly explain relapse after stopping treatment. Shared TCR sequences between patients were less evident than in mice, which may be partly attributable to HLA diversity in the patient population. Compared with normal scalp, lesional scalp, particularly in alopecia totalis/universalis, had higher clonality and more expanded CD8+ clones, which suggests antigenic drive. The treated cohort was small, with a single nonresponder, so links between baseline CD8+ expansion and response need larger studies. Unlike mouse skin, which is dominated by gammadelta T cells, normal human skin has resident alphabeta T cells that are also sequenced, and this complicates analysis of the scalp TCR repertoire. Tofacitinib significantly decreased scalp clonality and the number of expanded CD8+ clones among the top 100 scalp clones.

Taken with the paper, the label for time point translates to: around 4 weeks on oral tofacitinib. The treatment or condition label on this specimen signifies: oral pan-JAK inhibitor, 5-10 mg twice daily. Lesional scalp punch biopsies and peripheral blood were obtained from alopecia areata patients. After PBMCs were isolated by density centrifugation and stained for CD3, CD4 and CD8, a FACSAria was used to sort CD4+ and CD8+ T cells. Libraries were built with the immunoSEQ multiplex PCR assay. RNA was extracted from all samples and reverse transcribed into cDNA, which served as template for TCR sequencing. SuperScript III was used for first-strand cDNA synthesis, primed with a 2:1 mix of oligo-dT and random hexamers. A synthetic immune receptor repertoire was used to measure amplification bias, and any remaining bias was corrected computationally. Turning to the authors' computational methods: Raw reads were preprocessed to remove errors, and CDR3 was defined by IMGT conventions from the conserved cysteine to phenylalanine. Clonality was computed by normalizing Shannon entropy by log2 of the number of productive unique TCRs and subtracting the result from 1. CD4 or CD8 identity of scalp clones was inferred by cross-referencing scalp TCRbeta sequences with sorted blood CD4 and CD8 repertoires. TCRdb took over this immuneACCESS table, retaining in-frame rearrangements with V and J assigned. Such tables are incomplete; in checked studies, under half of the missing clones stem from an unresolved V gene, and the remainder is unexplained. V and J calls plus clone size are reproduced from that table; the DNA served to infer D and trimming. This sample lists 140,000 to 150,000 clones; nearly 55% were detected once. Clones ranked in the top ten supply 15% of the sample.

The CDR1 and CDR2 encoded by the germline V gene are MNHEY and SVGAGI. Trimming costs V 5 bases and J 4 bases, and their ends lie 11 bases apart. From the cysteine through the phenylalanine, the CDR3 covers 13 amino acids. The read is trimmed to its CDR3 DNA, 39 bases read in frame from base 1. Remarks on this clone: Its antigen is still unknown. Base qualities are not at hand, and no much larger clone is one base apart.

The rearranged segments are TRBV6-5 and TRBJ1-1; TRBD1 could be the D gene, as 5 bases match. This sequence originates from a human donor with alopecia areata. The starting material was CD8+ T cells sorted from blood, obtained at week 4, from a patient treated with tofacitinib. Read as DNA, the sequence is TGTGCCAGCAGTGGGACTTCGGGCACTGAAGCTTTCTTT. This is translated as CASSGTSGTEAFF.